This T cell receptor (beta chain) is drawn from a study of identical twins. Broader study findings: Possibly, invariant MAIT and iNKT cells partly confounded zero-insertion analyses. A cross-sectional statistical analysis, not follow-up of the same donors, supported the conclusions. Cord blood's abundant beta clonotypes had fewer insertions, unlike memory repertoires.

This clonotype was counted at least ten times. The antigen is not known. The CDR3 is made up of 15 amino acids. Germline loops: CDR1 SQVTM, CDR2 ANQGSEA. Trimming left V 4 bases short and J 3 bases short, with 18 bases between. TCRdb processed the 5' RACE reads anew with MiXCR; each CDR3 protein has one entry. The sample carries roughly 700,000 distinct CDR3 sequences, around 8.6% recorded once. Another study also made use of these data, one on yellow fever vaccine responses in identical twins. According to that study: Vaccine T cell responses of twins reportedly seemed partly convergent and partly personalized.

Sequenced sample: PBMCs. This rearrangement joins TRBV29-1 to TRBJ2-5, with D tentatively TRBD2 (8 bases). This TCR was sampled from a woman aged 18-29 years in good health. CDR3 loop: CSVGTGVAGKETQYF. The CDR3 DNA reads as TGCAGCGTTGGTACAGGGGTAGCGGGAAAAGAGACCCAGTACTTC.